This T cell receptor beta chain was documented in a study of control samples from healthy donors and cancer patients. The table came from immunoSEQ multiplex PCR; TCRdb's copy has only in-frame clones and leaves some out. The sample includes about 73,000 clones, approximately 84% of them seen just once. The germline CDR1 and CDR2 sequences are MNHEY and SVGAGI. The CDR3 loop spans 15 amino acids. Trimming cost V 7 bases and J 7 bases; bases outside gene matches: 11. The sequencing sample was made of blood. V is TRBV6-5 and J is TRBJ2-2; 8 bases are a match to TRBD2. The origin of this receptor is a woman aged 45-65 years in good health. The CDR3 is CASIVQELAGGELFF. CDR3 DNA: TGTGCCAGCATAGTACAAGAGCTAGCGGGCGGGGAGCTGTTTTTT.